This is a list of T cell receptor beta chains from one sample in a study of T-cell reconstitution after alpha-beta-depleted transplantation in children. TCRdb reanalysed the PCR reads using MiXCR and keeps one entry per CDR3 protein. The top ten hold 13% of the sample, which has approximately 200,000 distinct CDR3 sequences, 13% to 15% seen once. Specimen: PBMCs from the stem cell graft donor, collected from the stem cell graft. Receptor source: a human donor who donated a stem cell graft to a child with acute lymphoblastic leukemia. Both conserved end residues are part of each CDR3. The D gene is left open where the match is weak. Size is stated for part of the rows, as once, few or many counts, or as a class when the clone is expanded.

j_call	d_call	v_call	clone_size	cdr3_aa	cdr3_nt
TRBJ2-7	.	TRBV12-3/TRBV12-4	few	CASTREISYEQYF	TGTGCCAGTACTCGAGAAATCAGCTACGAGCAGTACTTC
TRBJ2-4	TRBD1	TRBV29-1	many	CSVGQGVSKNIQYF	TGCAGCGTGGGACAGGGAGTATCCAAAAACATTCAGTACTTC
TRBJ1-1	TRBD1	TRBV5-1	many	CASSLGIDRGVFGNTEAFF	TGCGCCAGCAGCTTGGGGATTGACAGGGGAGTTTTTGGGAACACTGAAGCTTTCTTT
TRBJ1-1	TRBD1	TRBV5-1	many	CASRAGTANTEAFF	TGCGCCAGCAGGGCCGGGACAGCGAACACTGAAGCTTTCTTT
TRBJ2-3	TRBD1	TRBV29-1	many	CSVVTGEVTDTQYF	TGCAGCGTTGTGACAGGGGAAGTTACAGATACGCAGTATTTT
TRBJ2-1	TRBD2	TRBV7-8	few	CASRILASGKNEQFF	TGTGCCAGCCGCATTCTGGCTAGCGGGAAGAATGAGCAGTTCTTC
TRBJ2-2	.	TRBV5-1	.	CASSSGPLDRMNTGELFF	TGCGCCAGCAGCTCTGGACCGCTAGACAGGATGAACACCGGGGAGCTGTTTTTT
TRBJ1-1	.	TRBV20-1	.	CSARDLDIENTEAFF	TGCAGTGCTAGAGACCTTGACATAGAGAACACTGAAGCTTTCTTT
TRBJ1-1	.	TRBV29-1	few	CSVEKHLNTEAFF	TGCAGCGTTGAAAAACACCTGAACACTGAAGCTTTCTTT
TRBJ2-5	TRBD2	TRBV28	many	CASRGLAGEETQYF	TGTGCCAGCAGGGGACTAGCGGGAGAAGAGACCCAGTACTTC
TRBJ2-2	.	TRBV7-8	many	CASRREGQSNTGELFF	TGTGCCAGCAGGCGCGAGGGACAATCCAACACCGGGGAGCTGTTTTTT
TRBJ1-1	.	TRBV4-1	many	CASSQGRTGTGTEAFF	TGCGCCAGCAGCCAAGGGAGAACAGGGACGGGCACTGAAGCTTTCTTT
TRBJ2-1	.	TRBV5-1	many	CASSLASSTEQFF	TGCGCCAGCAGCTTGGCCTCCAGCACTGAGCAGTTCTTC
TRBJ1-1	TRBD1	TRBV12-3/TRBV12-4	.	CASREGGARTEAFF	TGTGCCAGCAGAGAAGGGGGCGCGAGAACTGAAGCTTTCTTT
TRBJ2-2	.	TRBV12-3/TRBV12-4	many	CASSFTSYTGELFF	TGTGCCAGCAGTTTTACCTCGTACACCGGGGAGCTGTTTTTT
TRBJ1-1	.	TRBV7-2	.	CASSFSGDPTEAFF	TGTGCCAGCAGCTTTAGCGGGGATCCCACTGAAGCTTTCTTT
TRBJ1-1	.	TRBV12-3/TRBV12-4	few	CASSIKALNTEAFF	TGTGCCAGCAGTATTAAAGCGCTGAACACTGAAGCTTTCTTT
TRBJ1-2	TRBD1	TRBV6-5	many	CASSYDRAPNYGYTF	TGTGCCAGCAGTTACGACAGGGCTCCTAACTATGGCTACACCTTC
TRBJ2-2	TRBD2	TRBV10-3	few	CAIHPSGGSLTGELFF	TGTGCCATCCACCCATCGGGCGGGAGTTTAACCGGGGAGCTGTTTTTT
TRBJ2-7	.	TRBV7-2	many	CASSFLRSHEQYF	TGTGCCAGCAGCTTCCTTAGGAGCCACGAGCAGTACTTC
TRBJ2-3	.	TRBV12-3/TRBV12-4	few	CASSRAQRKGTDTQYF	TGTGCCAGCAGTCGGGCGCAGCGGAAAGGCACAGATACGCAGTATTTT
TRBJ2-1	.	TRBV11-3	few	CASSLLASHEQFF	TGTGCCAGCAGCTTACTAGCGAGTCATGAGCAGTTCTTC
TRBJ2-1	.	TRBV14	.	CASSQFYNEQFF	TGTGCCAGCAGCCAATTCTACAATGAGCAGTTCTTC
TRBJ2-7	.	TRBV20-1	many	CSASVVPNEQYF	TGCAGTGCTAGTGTAGTCCCTAACGAGCAGTACTTC
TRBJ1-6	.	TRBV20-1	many	CSALLGLGRNSPLHF	TGCAGTGCTTTATTGGGGTTAGGGCGAAATTCACCCCTCCACTTT
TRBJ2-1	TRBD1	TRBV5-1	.	CASSLTDRDRDEQFF	TGCGCCAGCAGCTTGACCGACCGGGACAGGGATGAGCAGTTCTTC
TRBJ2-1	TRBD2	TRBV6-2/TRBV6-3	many	CASSYSRDGLAGGQLNEQFF	TGTGCCAGCAGTTACTCGAGGGATGGGCTAGCGGGAGGCCAACTCAATGAGCAGTTCTTC
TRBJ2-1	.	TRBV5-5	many	CASSYIQGNEQFF	TGTGCCAGCAGCTACATTCAGGGGAATGAGCAGTTCTTC
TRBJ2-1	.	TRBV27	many	CASSSLLAPSYNEQFF	TGTGCCAGCAGCTCCCTCCTAGCGCCGTCCTACAATGAGCAGTTCTTC
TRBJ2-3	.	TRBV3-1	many	CASSQEGYVLDTQYF	TGTGCCAGCAGCCAAGAAGGATATGTATTAGATACGCAGTATTTT
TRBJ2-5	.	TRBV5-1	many	CASSYRSTTGETQYF	TGCGCCAGCAGCTATCGATCGACTACGGGGGAGACCCAGTACTTC